These T cell receptor beta chains were read from a single sample in a study of T-cell reconstitution after alpha-beta-depleted transplantation in children. From the PCR reads, TCRdb called clonotypes with MiXCR, one entry per CDR3 protein. Of about 360,000 distinct CDR3 sequences listed, 13% are singletons. The source was PBMCs, collected from the stem cell graft. These receptors came from a human donor who donated a stem cell graft to a child with Fanconi anemia. Each CDR3 is given with its conserved first and last residue. D genes are given only for firm matches. Some rows mark clone size as missing; the rest say once, few, many or name a class of expanded clone.

D gene: TRBD2
V gene: TRBV11-2
J gene: TRBJ2-5
clone size: -
CDR3 protein: CASSTGTSGGTLQETQYF
CDR3 DNA: TGTGCCAGCAGCACCGGGACTAGCGGGGGGACCCTCCAAGAGACCCAGTACTTC

D gene: TRBD1
V gene: TRBV4-2
J gene: TRBJ1-6
clone size: few
CDR3 protein: CASSQLFRDRANSPLHF
CDR3 DNA: TGTGCCAGCAGCCAACTATTCCGGGACAGGGCAAATTCACCCCTCCACTTT

D gene: -
V gene: TRBV18
J gene: TRBJ2-1
clone size: -
CDR3 protein: CASSRDTGYNEQFF
CDR3 DNA: TGTGCCAGCTCACGGGACACGGGTTACAATGAGCAGTTCTTC

D gene: -
V gene: TRBV5-6
J gene: TRBJ2-7
clone size: -
CDR3 protein: CASSFDLSGEQYF
CDR3 DNA: TGTGCCAGCAGCTTCGATCTCTCGGGAGAGCAGTACTTC

D gene: -
V gene: TRBV30
J gene: TRBJ2-4
clone size: -
CDR3 protein: CAWSVGWDISVQYF
CDR3 DNA: TGTGCCTGGAGTGTGGGTTGGGATATATCTGTTCAGTACTTC

D gene: -
V gene: TRBV4-2
J gene: TRBJ2-3
clone size: -
CDR3 protein: CASSQGSSTQYF
CDR3 DNA: TGTGCCAGCAGCCAAGGTAGCAGTACGCAGTATTTT

D gene: -
V gene: TRBV6-5
J gene: TRBJ1-6
clone size: few
CDR3 protein: CASSYEGGGNSPLHF
CDR3 DNA: TGTGCCAGCAGTTACGAGGGGGGAGGGAATTCACCCCTCCACTTT

D gene: -
V gene: TRBV3-1
J gene: TRBJ1-4
clone size: -
CDR3 protein: CASSLSPQSNEKLFF
CDR3 DNA: TGTGCCAGCAGCCTAAGTCCCCAGTCGAATGAAAAACTGTTTTTT

D gene: TRBD2
V gene: TRBV7-2
J gene: TRBJ2-3
clone size: many
CDR3 protein: CASSPRTSGGDTQYF
CDR3 DNA: TGTGCCAGCAGTCCTCGGACTAGCGGGGGCGATACGCAGTATTTT

D gene: TRBD1
V gene: TRBV6-5
J gene: TRBJ1-1
clone size: many
CDR3 protein: CASSRDRGREAFF
CDR3 DNA: TGTGCCAGCAGTCGGGACAGGGGAAGGGAAGCTTTCTTT

D gene: TRBD2
V gene: TRBV20-1
J gene: TRBJ2-1
clone size: many
CDR3 protein: CSAGRDYNEQFF
CDR3 DNA: TGCAGTGCGGGGAGGGACTACAATGAGCAGTTCTTC

D gene: TRBD2
V gene: TRBV2
J gene: TRBJ2-1
clone size: -
CDR3 protein: CASRPSGGAPDEQFF
CDR3 DNA: TGTGCCAGCAGACCTAGCGGGGGGGCCCCCGATGAGCAGTTCTTC

D gene: TRBD1
V gene: TRBV6-2/TRBV6-3
J gene: TRBJ2-5
clone size: -
CDR3 protein: CASSRTGSRETQYF
CDR3 DNA: TGTGCCAGCAGTAGGACAGGTTCGCGTGAGACCCAGTACTTC

D gene: -
V gene: TRBV3-1
J gene: TRBJ2-7
clone size: -
CDR3 protein: CASSQEDYEQYF
CDR3 DNA: TGTGCCAGCAGCCAGGAGGATTACGAGCAGTACTTC

D gene: -
V gene: TRBV20-1
J gene: TRBJ2-1
clone size: many
CDR3 protein: CSARLYNEQFF
CDR3 DNA: TGCAGTGCTAGACTCTACAATGAGCAGTTCTTC